This T cell receptor (beta chain) was observed in a study of CD8 T cells in Susac syndrome. V gave up 2 bases and J gave up 3 bases, with 14 bases separating them. CDR3 length equals 15 residues. Reverse transcription of roughly 0.5 to 1 ug RNA used random hexamers. Multiplex immunoSEQ PCR targeted 54 Vbeta and 13 Jbeta TCR beta segments. TCRdb independently ran MiXCR on the immunoSEQ multiplex PCR reads; one entry per CDR3 protein. The sample yields about 290,000 distinct CDR3 sequences, over 75% seen once. Negative isolation was used for CD8+ and CD4+ T cells and FACS enrichment for TEMRA cells. The TCR originated in a human donor with multiple sclerosis. This chain links TRBV12-3 or TRBV12-4 with TRBJ2-7, with TRBD1 as a possible D gene (6 bases). The source material was CD8+ T cells from PBMCs. CDR3 bases: TGTGCCAGCAGTTTACGAAGAGGGGGTTACTACGAGCAGTACTTC. Translating gives CASSLRRGGYYEQYF.